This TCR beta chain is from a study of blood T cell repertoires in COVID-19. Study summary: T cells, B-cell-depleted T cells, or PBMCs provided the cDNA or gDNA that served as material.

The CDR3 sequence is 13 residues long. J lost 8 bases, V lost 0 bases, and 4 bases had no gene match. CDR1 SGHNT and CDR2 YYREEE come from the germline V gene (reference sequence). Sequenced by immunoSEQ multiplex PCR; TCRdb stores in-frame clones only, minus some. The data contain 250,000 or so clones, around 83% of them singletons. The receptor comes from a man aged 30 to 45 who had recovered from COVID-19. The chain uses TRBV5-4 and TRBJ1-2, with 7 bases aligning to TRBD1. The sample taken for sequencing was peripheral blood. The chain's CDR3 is CASSLGQGGGYTF. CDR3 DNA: TGTGCCAGCAGCTTGGGACAGGGAGGAGGCTACACCTTC.